A single sample gave rise to the 21 T cell receptor beta chains below, sequenced in a study of cytomegalovirus exposure and HLA in healthy donors. Primers included in the PCR were 60 Vbeta and 13 Jbeta primers. Produced via immunoSEQ multiplex PCR; TCRdb's table is partial and in-frame only. The sample lists 150,000 to 200,000 clones, around four fifths occurring once. The sample taken for sequencing was PBMCs. The receptors here all came from a girl aged 5-17 years in good health and CMV-seropositive.

The V and J genes are TRBV30 and TRBJ1-2; TRBD1 agrees at 7 bases. Per germline, CDR1 GTSNPN and CDR2 SVGIG (reference sequence). The V segment lost 4 bases and the J segment 5 bases; nucleotides outside the gene matches: 7. The CDR3 covers 13 residues. The CDR3 region has the DNA TGTGCCTGGAAGGGACAGACCACGTATGGCTACACCTTC. Translated, it gives CAWKGQTTYGYTF.

This sequence joins TRBV27 and TRBJ2-7, with 8 bases identical to TRBD1. V trimming: 5 bases; J trimming: 6 bases; junction bases outside the gene matches: 12. The V gene's germline CDR1 is MNHEY and CDR2 SMNVEV (reference sequence). The CDR3 sequence is 15 residues long. This CDR3 is CASSPRTGTYGEQYF. The CDR3 coding sequence is TGTGCCAGCAGTCCCCGGACAGGGACCTACGGCGAGCAGTACTTC.

This clone turned up a few times. The gene calls are TRBV6-1 and TRBJ2-3, with TRBD1 as a possible D gene (5 bases). CDR1 is MNHNS and CDR2 is SASEGT in the germline V gene. This CDR3 region has 13 residues. The ends were cut back, 3 bases at V and 6 bases at J, with 10 bases in the middle. For the CDR3, the DNA is TGTGCCAGCAGTGAGGGGCCCTCCGATACGCAGTATTTT. Its translation is CASSEGPSDTQYF.

Here the CDR3 reads CASSSGQGQYF. The CDR3, as DNA: TGTGCCAGCAGCTCAGGACAGGGTCAGTACTTC. The chain combines TRBV7-9 with TRBJ2-4; the match to TRBD1 covers 8 bases. The CDR3 has 11 amino acids. V was pared by 4 bases and J by 12 bases, with 2 bases of the junction left unmatched. Germline V CDR1 and CDR2: SEHNR, FQNEAQ (reference sequence).

V and J are TRBV5-1 and TRBJ1-2; D not resolved. This CDR3 has 12 residues. V was clipped by 1 base and J by 4 bases, with 5 bases between them. In germline, CDR1 is SGHRS, CDR2 YFSETQ. CDR3 coding DNA: TGCGCCAGCAGCTTGTCCGGCTATGGCTACACCTTC. Its translation is CASSLSGYGYTF.

The CDR3 is CASSSGPILGGEQYF. DNA for the CDR3: TGTGCCAGCTCCAGTGGGCCTATTCTCGGTGGCGAGCAGTACTTC. The chain joins TRBV18 to TRBJ2-7; the D is unclear. Trimming pared 6 bases from V and 6 bases from J, leaving 21 bases between. The CDR3 is 15 amino acids. Germline lookup yields CDR1 KGHSH and CDR2 LQKENI.

This clone appeared once. The chain uses TRBV27 and TRBJ1-1, with 7 bases that match TRBD1. Looked up from germline, CDR1 is MNHEY and CDR2 is SMNVEV (reference sequence). The J segment lost 0 bases and the V segment lost 6 bases, leaving 7 bases of the junction unmatched. This CDR3 has 15 amino acids. The CDR3 spells CASRPRGQMNTEAFF. CDR3 DNA sequence: TGTGCCAGCAGACCTAGGGGACAGATGAACACTGAAGCTTTCTTT.

The rearrangement uses TRBV2 and TRBJ2-3; 9 bases fit TRBD1. J was trimmed by 0 bases and V by 6 bases; bases with no gene match: 4. Germline CDR1 reads SNHLY; CDR2 reads FYNNEI. The CDR3 extends over 15 amino acids. The chain's CDR3 is CASSEGTGSTDTQYF. DNA of the CDR3: TGTGCCAGCAGCGAGGGGACAGGGAGCACAGATACGCAGTATTTT.

The CDR3 protein is CASSSRGTNTEAFF. As DNA, the CDR3 is TGCGCCAGCAGCTCCAGGGGGACGAACACTGAAGCTTTCTTT. The chain employs TRBV5-1 and TRBJ1-1; 7 bases fit TRBD1. Trimming removed 3 bases from V and 1 base from J; junction bases left unmatched: 3. Germline CDR1 is SGHRS and CDR2 is YFSETQ. The CDR3 consists of 14 residues.

Here the CDR3 reads CASAGNLYQPQHF. The CDR3 DNA reads as TGTGCCAGCGCAGGGAACCTATATCAGCCCCAGCATTTT. The rearrangement links TRBV19 to TRBJ1-5; weak D call: TRBD1 (5 bases). With 9 bases removed from V and 5 bases from J, the gap between germline ends came to 14 bases. Germline V gives CDR1 LNHDA, CDR2 SQIVND (reference sequence). CDR3 length: 13 amino acids.

The chain links TRBV15 to TRBJ1-3, with D maybe TRBD1 (6 bases). Trimming pared 2 bases from V and 4 bases from J, leaving 12 bases between. CDR1 is LNHNV and CDR2 is YYDKDF in the germline V gene (reference sequence). This CDR3 is 15 amino acids long. In nucleotides, the CDR3 is TGTGCCACCAGCAGACCAGGGGTGGTCGGAAACACCATATATTTT. Amino acid sequence: CATSRPGVVGNTIYF.

The chain joins TRBV7-3 to TRBJ2-5, with D perhaps TRBD2 (6 bases). The germline CDR1 and CDR2 sequences are SGHTA and FQGTGA. V was shortened by 5 bases and J by 4 bases, with 20 bases between the two germline ends. The CDR3 extends over 16 amino acids. The CDR3 DNA follows: TGTGCCAGCAGCACCAATGGGGGGAGGAGTGGAGAGACCCAGTACTTC. Translation gives CASSTNGGRSGETQYF.

To note about this clone: Other DNA sequences in this sample translate to the same CDR3. The gene calls are TRBV2 and TRBJ1-2, with 12 bases matching TRBD1. The CDR3 is 15 amino acids. Unmatched junction bases numbered 5, after V lost 5 bases and J lost 4 bases. Germline V gene data show CDR1 as SNHLY and CDR2 as FYNNEI. In DNA form, the CDR3 reads TGTGCCAGCAGTCTGGGACAGGGGGCGAGCTATGGCTACACCTTC. Protein sequence: CASSLGQGASYGYTF.

As to this clone: The junction does not match germline at one end; this may be a read error. The genes are TRBV7-3 and TRBJ1-3; D remains ambiguous. The CDR3 contains 13 residues. CDR1 is SGHTA, CDR2 FQGTGA, per germline. CDR3 sequence reads: CASSPQRGNTIYF. Here the CDR3 DNA reads TGCGCCAGCAGCCCACAGAGAGGAAACACCATATATTTT.

The J gene is TRBJ2-2, the V gene TRBV19; 7 bases are a match to TRBD1. From germline, CDR1 is LNHDA and CDR2 SQIVND (reference sequence). This CDR3 has 16 residues. The V gene end was trimmed by 7 bases and the J gene end by 4 bases; junction bases not matched to a gene: 12. CDR3 sequence: CASTPSETGFTGELFF. In nucleotides, the CDR3 is TGTGCCAGTACCCCCTCAGAGACAGGGTTCACCGGGGAGCTGTTTTTT. The whole variable domain, remainder taken from reference TRBV19 and TRBJ2-2, is DGGITQSPKYLFRKEGQNVTLSCEQNLNHDAMYWYRQDPGQGLRLIYYSQIVNDFQKGDIAEGYSVSREKKESFPLTVTSAQKNPTAFYLCASTPSETGFTGELFFGEGSRLTVL.

The chain is built from TRBV7-3 and TRBJ2-3, with a tentative D call TRBD1 (6 bases). The CDR3 is made up of 14 amino acids. The germline V and J ends were trimmed by 2 bases and 4 bases, with 10 bases remaining between them. CDR1 is SGHTA and CDR2 is FQGTGA in the germline V gene. CDR3 DNA sequence: TGTGCCAGCAGCTTACGGACAGAATCAGATACGCAGTATTTT. This sequence encodes CASSLRTESDTQYF.

This clone was counted only a few times. V usage is TRBV5-1 and J usage is TRBJ2-7; 9 bases map to TRBD2. The CDR3 sequence is 14 residues long. The J segment lost 5 bases and the V segment lost 2 bases, leaving 5 bases of the junction unmatched. Germline CDR1 reads SGHRS; CDR2 reads YFSETQ. CDR3: CASSFSGGSHEQYF. In DNA, the CDR3 is TGCGCCAGCAGCTTTAGCGGGGGTTCGCACGAGCAGTACTTC.

As for this clone: Germline is not matched at one junction end, which may reflect a read error. The J gene is TRBJ2-5, the V gene TRBV2; 7 positions agree with TRBD1. Per germline, CDR1 SNHLY and CDR2 FYNNEI. The CDR3 is 13 residues long. The CDR3 DNA follows: TGTACCAGCAGCCTCACAGGGGTGGAGACCCAGTACTTC. The encoded protein is CTSSLTGVETQYF.

The chain recombines TRBV7-2 with TRBJ1-2; 9 bases fit TRBD1. The CDR3 is made up of 15 amino acids. Per the germline V gene, CDR1 is SGHTA and CDR2 is FQGNSA. The V gene end was trimmed by 5 bases and the J gene end by 7 bases; junction bases not matched to a gene: 11. The CDR3 bases are TGTGCCAGCAGCGGGGGGACAGGGCGTTTAGGTGGCTACACCTTC. Residues: CASSGGTGRLGGYTF.

The chain combines TRBV14 with TRBJ1-6, with D uncertain. Trimming left V 1 base short and J 4 bases short, with 8 bases between. The germline CDR1 and CDR2 sequences are SGHDN and FVKESK. The CDR3 consists of 15 residues. Here the CDR3 reads CASSQGHLYNSPLHF. CDR3 sequence (DNA): TGTGCCAGCAGCCAAGGACATCTTTATAATTCACCCCTCCACTTT.

This clone appeared once. V usage is TRBV7-9 and J usage is TRBJ1-5; D call uncertain. Germline CDR1 SEHNR, CDR2 FQNEAQ (reference sequence). Trimming shortened V by 5 bases and J by 5 bases, and 10 bases separated the two germline ends. There are 13 residues in the CDR3. Written as DNA, the CDR3 is TGTGCCAGCAGCCGGGATGTCGATCAGCCCCAGCATTTT. This sequence encodes CASSRDVDQPQHF.